Listed here are 18 T cell receptor beta chains from one sample, sequenced in a study of T cell responses to AZD1222 COVID-19 vaccine. Sequenced by immunoSEQ multiplex PCR; TCRdb stores in-frame clones only, minus some. The repertoire consists of some 100,000 clones, with approximately 84% occurring once and the leading ten covering around 9.6%. Sequencing was performed on peripheral blood, taken on day 0 of AZD1222 vaccination. The receptors stem from an adult in good health.

The J gene is TRBJ1-5, the V gene TRBV6-5; 10 bases match TRBD1. This CDR3 region has 14 residues. Germline assignment: CDR1 MNHEY and CDR2 SVGAGI. V lost 8 bases and J lost 5; bases outside the gene matches: 6. CDR3 residues: CASAPGQGYQPQHF. CDR3 sequence (DNA): TGTGCCAGCGCGCCGGGACAGGGGTATCAGCCCCAGCATTTT.

The gene calls are TRBV18 and TRBJ1-2; no clear D gene. Per germline, CDR1 KGHSH and CDR2 LQKENI. V lost 1 base to trimming and J lost 2 bases, with 14 bases between them. The CDR3 runs 16 residues. Here the CDR3 reads CASSPQGKFPNYGYTF. CDR3 bases: TGTGCCAGCTCACCACAGGGTAAATTCCCCAACTATGGCTACACCTTC.

This chain connects TRBV7-2 to TRBJ2-2, with TRBD1 identical over 8 bases. Germline CDR1 reads SGHTA; CDR2 reads FQGNSA. V shed 1 base and J 6 bases; nucleotides not matched to a gene: 10. CDR3 length equals 17 residues. Here the CDR3 DNA reads TGTGCCAGCAGCTTAGTGGTTCTCAGGGGGCGGGCCGGGGAGCTGTTTTTT. Encoded protein: CASSLVVLRGRAGELFF. The variable domain in full, completed from reference TRBV7-2 and TRBJ2-2, reads GAGVSQSPSNKVTEKGKDVELRCDPISGHTALYWYRQSLGQGLEFLIYFQGNSAPDKSGLPSDRFSAERTGGSVSTLTIQRTQQEDSAVYLCASSLVVLRGRAGELFFGEGSRLTVL.

V and J are TRBV13 and TRBJ2-2, with D perhaps matching TRBD1 (5 bases). Deletions cut 5 bases from V and 3 bases from J, with 16 bases between. From germline, CDR1 is PRHDT and CDR2 FYEKMQ (reference sequence). The CDR3 consists of 16 residues. The CDR3 protein is CASSPQITGYTGELFF. The CDR3 DNA is TGTGCCAGCAGCCCGCAGATTACAGGCTACACCGGGGAGCTGTTTTTT. Filled out from reference TRBV13 and TRBJ2-2, the complete variable domain reads AAGVIQSPRHLIKEKRETATLKCYPIPRHDTVYWYQQGPGQDPQFLISFYEKMQSDKGSIPDRFSAQQFSDYHSELNMSSLELGDSALYFCASSPQITGYTGELFFGEGSRLTVL.

This sequence joins TRBV27 and TRBJ1-2; no reliable D call. CDR3 size: 15 residues. Trimming shortened V by 6 bases and J by 0 bases, and 14 bases separated the two germline ends. Looked up from germline, CDR1 is MNHEY and CDR2 is SMNVEV (reference sequence). For the CDR3, the DNA is TGTGCCAGCAGCTCCCGGGTGGGAGCTAACTATGGCTACACCTTC. The encoded protein is CASSSRVGANYGYTF.

This clone showed up just a few times. The gene calls are TRBV5-1 and TRBJ2-5, with 10 bases aligning to TRBD1. Germline V gene data show CDR1 as SGHRS and CDR2 as YFSETQ. CDR3 length: 14 amino acids. The V gene end was trimmed by 4 bases and the J gene end by 5 bases; junction bases not matched to a gene: 5. CDR3 nucleotide sequence: TGCGCCAGCAGCGCGACAGGGGGCAGGGAGACCCAGTACTTC. Translating gives CASSATGGRETQYF.

This clone appeared once. In DNA form, the CDR3 reads TGTGCCAGCAGCGTAGGGGGGGCCCTCTACAATGAGCAGTTCTTC. It translates to CASSVGGALYNEQFF. V is TRBV9 and J is TRBJ2-1; D possibly uses TRBD1 or TRBD2 (6 bases each). The CDR3 spans 15 residues. V dropped 0 bases and J dropped 3 bases, with 10 bases sitting between them. Germline lookup yields CDR1 SGDLS and CDR2 YYNGEE.

A word on this clone: Within the sample, other DNA sequences also encode this same CDR3. V and J are TRBV6-5 and TRBJ1-2; 12 nucleotides agree with TRBD1. From germline, CDR1 is MNHEY and CDR2 SVGAGI. The length of the CDR3 is 15 residues. Unmatched junction bases numbered 9, after V lost 5 bases and J lost 8 bases. CDR3 in amino acids: CASSRAGTGGEGYTF. In DNA, the CDR3 is TGTGCCAGCAGTCGAGCCGGGACAGGGGGCGAAGGCTACACCTTC.

The rearrangement joins TRBV19 to TRBJ1-1; weak D call: TRBD1 (5 bases). The V and J ends lost 6 bases and 6 bases respectively, with 17 bases between them. Germline values: CDR1 LNHDA, CDR2 SQIVND (reference sequence). This CDR3 contains 14 residues. The CDR3 is CASSSQEEKSEAFF. CDR3 nucleotides: TGTGCCAGTAGCTCACAGGAAGAAAAGTCTGAAGCTTTCTTT.

The J gene is TRBJ1-4, the V gene TRBV4-1; D perhaps matches TRBD1 (5 bases). The ends were cut back, 0 bases at V and 9 bases at J, with 14 bases in the middle. The CDR3 contains 15 residues. Germline V gene sequence: CDR1 MGHRA, CDR2 YSYEKL. The CDR3 spells CASSQDGGGLKKLFF. CDR3 in DNA: TGCGCCAGCAGCCAAGATGGGGGGGGGTTGAAAAAACTGTTTTTT.

The chain is built from TRBV28 and TRBJ1-4; D ambiguous. CDR3 length equals 15 residues. Per germline, CDR1 MDHEN and CDR2 SYDVKM. The V gene lost 6 bases and the J gene lost 4 bases, with 15 bases spanning the gap. The CDR3 loop is CASRDTVMFNEKLFF. As DNA, the CDR3 is TGTGCCAGCAGAGACACAGTAATGTTTAATGAAAAACTGTTTTTT.

The chain couples TRBV10-2 to TRBJ1-2; 10 nucleotides agree with TRBD1. J lost 7 bases, V lost 6 bases, and 11 bases had no gene match. Germline CDR1 WSHSY, CDR2 SAAADI. CDR3 size: 15 residues. The CDR3 region is CASRPPGQGMSGYTF. The CDR3 DNA is TGCGCCAGCAGGCCCCCGGGACAGGGGATGTCTGGCTACACCTTC.

The genes are TRBV29-1 and TRBJ1-1; TRBD1 matches 9 bases. The CDR3 runs 12 residues. The trim removed 7 bases at V and 11 bases at J, leaving 11 bases unmatched. Germline V lookup: CDR1 SQVTM, CDR2 ANQGSEA. The CDR3, as DNA: TGCAGCGCTGGCGAAACAGGGGGCGCGGCTTTCTTT. Encoded protein: CSAGETGGAAFF. Full variable domain (rest looked up from reference TRBV29-1 and TRBJ1-1): SAVISQKPSRDICQRGTSLTIQCQVDSQVTMMFWYRQQPGQSLTLIATANQGSEATYESGFVIDKFPISRPNLTFSTLTVSNMSPEDSSIYLCSAGETGGAAFFGQGTRLTVV.

This clone was recorded only once. The CDR3 is CASSSSGGPTDTQYF. CDR3 coding DNA: TGTGCCAGCAGCTCTAGCGGGGGGCCCACAGATACGCAGTATTTT. The gene calls are TRBV6-1 and TRBJ2-3; 11 nucleotides agree with TRBD2. The CDR3 extends over 15 amino acids. Germline V gene lookup returns CDR1 MNHNS and CDR2 SASEGT. Trimming cost V 6 bases and J 2 bases; bases outside gene matches: 4.

V is TRBV7-2 and J is TRBJ2-7; D possibly corresponds to TRBD2 (6 bases). The CDR3 has 15 amino acids. Germline CDR1 SGHTA, CDR2 FQGNSA. V shed 6 bases and J shed 3 bases, with 18 bases lying between them. The chain's CDR3 is CASRQRMGGGYEQYF. The CDR3 DNA sequence: TGTGCCAGCAGACAACGGATGGGGGGTGGCTACGAGCAGTACTTC.

The J gene is TRBJ2-7, the V gene TRBV11-2, with D unclear. V gave up 0 bases and J gave up 6 bases, with 9 bases separating them. This CDR3 has 13 residues. CDR1 is SGHAT, CDR2 FQNNGV, per germline. CDR3 amino acids: CASSLDYRAEQYF. CDR3 nucleotide sequence: TGTGCCAGCAGCTTAGATTACCGGGCCGAGCAGTACTTC.

J is TRBJ2-7 and V is TRBV4-2, with TRBD1 identical over 11 bases. The CDR3 is made up of 16 amino acids. V lost 0 bases, J lost 0 bases, and 1 base stayed unmatched. From germline, CDR1 is LGHNA and CDR2 YNFKEQ. In nucleotides, the CDR3 is TGTGCCAGCAGCCAAGATGGGACAGGGGGCTCCTACGAGCAGTACTTC. Its protein is CASSQDGTGGSYEQYF.

The CDR3 sequence is CASSQSPRQGPTEAFF. CDR3 nucleotides: TGCGCCAGCAGTCAATCGCCAAGACAGGGTCCCACTGAAGCTTTCTTT. V usage is TRBV23-1 and J usage is TRBJ1-1; TRBD1 agrees at 7 bases. TRBV23-1 is labeled an ORF, and its function is uncertain. The CDR3 covers 16 residues. The J segment lost 4 bases and the V segment lost 0 bases, leaving 8 bases of the junction unmatched.